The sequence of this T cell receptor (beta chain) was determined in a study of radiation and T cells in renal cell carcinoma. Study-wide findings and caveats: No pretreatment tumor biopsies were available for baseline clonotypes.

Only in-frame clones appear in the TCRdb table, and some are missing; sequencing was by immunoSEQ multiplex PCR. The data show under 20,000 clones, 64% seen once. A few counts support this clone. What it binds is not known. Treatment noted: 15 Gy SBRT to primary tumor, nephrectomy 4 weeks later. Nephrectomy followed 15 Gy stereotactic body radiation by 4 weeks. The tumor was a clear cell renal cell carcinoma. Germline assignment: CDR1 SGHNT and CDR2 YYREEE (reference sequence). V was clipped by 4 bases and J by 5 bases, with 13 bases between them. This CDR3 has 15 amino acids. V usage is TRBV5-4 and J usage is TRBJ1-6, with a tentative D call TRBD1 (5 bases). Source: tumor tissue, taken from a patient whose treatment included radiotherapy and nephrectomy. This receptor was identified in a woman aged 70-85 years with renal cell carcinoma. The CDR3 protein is CASSPDTSDNSPLHF. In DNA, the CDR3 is TGTGCCAGCAGCCCGGACACCAGCGATAATTCACCCCTCCACTTT.